Below are 25 T cell receptor beta chains sequenced from a single sample in a study of OX40 agonist ivuxolimab in advanced cancers. The table came from immunoSEQ multiplex PCR; TCRdb's copy has only in-frame clones and leaves some out. Among about 40,000 clones, approximately 90% were seen once, and the ten largest hold 23%. Specimen: CD4+ or CD8+ T cells sorted from blood, collected in a trial of the OX40 agonist ivuxolimab. These receptors came from an adult with an advanced solid tumor such as melanoma, head and neck, liver or kidney cancer.

This chain uses TRBV9 with TRBJ2-2; the D gene could be TRBD1 or TRBD2 (5 bases each). CDR3 length: 15 residues. Trimming left V 3 bases short and J 3 bases short, with 12 bases between. CDR1 is SGDLS, CDR2 YYNGEE, per germline. Here the CDR3 DNA reads TGTGCCAGCAGCGCGTCCGGGACCCACACCGGGGAGCTGTTTTTT. This encodes CASSASGTHTGELFF.

This clone was observed a few times. The genes are TRBV9 and TRBJ2-1; maybe TRBD2 (6 bases). V was cut by 2 bases and J by 9 bases, with 15 bases left in between. This CDR3 is built from 14 residues. In germline, CDR1 is SGDLS, CDR2 YYNGEE. The CDR3 loop is CASSVWTGDPEQFF. In DNA form, the CDR3 reads TGTGCCAGCAGCGTTTGGACGGGAGACCCTGAGCAGTTCTTC.

This clone was seen a few times. The J gene is TRBJ2-7, the V gene TRBV4-1; the D is unclear. This CDR3 is 13 amino acids long. Trimming removed 3 bases at V and 3 bases at J, with 9 bases between. CDR1 MGHRA and CDR2 YSYEKL come from the germline V gene. In DNA, the CDR3 is TGCGCCAGCAGCCACGAGACCCTCTACGAGCAGTACTTC. This codes for CASSHETLYEQYF.

The chain recombines TRBV6-1 with TRBJ1-1; D might be TRBD1 (6 bases). Trimming left V 8 bases short and J 5 bases short, with 18 bases between. The CDR3 is 14 residues long. Germline values: CDR1 MNHNS, CDR2 SASEGT. The CDR3 sequence: CASFTWGGSTEAFF. In nucleotides, the CDR3 is TGTGCCAGCTTTACATGGGGGGGCTCAACTGAAGCTTTCTTT.

The chain links TRBV13 to TRBJ2-7; 7 bases fit TRBD2. Losses at the gene ends were 5 bases for V and 7 bases for J; bases not matched to a gene: 11. Per the germline V gene, CDR1 is PRHDT and CDR2 is FYEKMQ (reference sequence). The CDR3 covers 14 residues. The CDR3 region has the DNA TGTGCCAGCAGCGGGGGGGGAGCCTGGGGGGAGCAGTACTTC. It encodes CASSGGGAWGEQYF.

This rearrangement joins TRBV9 to TRBJ1-4, with a tentative D call TRBD1 (5 bases). Germline assignment: CDR1 SGDLS and CDR2 YYNGEE. This CDR3 spans 17 amino acids. The ends were cut back, 3 bases at V and 0 bases at J, with 15 bases in the middle. For the CDR3, the DNA is TGTGCCAGCAGCGGGGAGGGGAGGGCTGCAACTAATGAAAAACTGTTTTTT. Residues: CASSGEGRAATNEKLFF.

The chain uses TRBV19 and TRBJ2-1, with TRBD2 identical over 14 bases. The germline V gene encodes CDR1 LNHDA and CDR2 SQIVND (reference sequence). There are 18 residues in the CDR3. Losses at the gene ends were 5 bases for V and 2 bases for J; bases not matched to a gene: 8. In DNA, the CDR3 is TGTGCCAGTAGTCCAGGGACTAGCGGGAGAGGGCCCTACAATGAGCAGTTCTTC. Amino acids: CASSPGTSGRGPYNEQFF.

This clone was found once. This chain uses TRBV4-1 with TRBJ2-7; 11 bases match TRBD2. The junction had 5 bases not matched to a gene; V was cut back by 2 bases and J by 5 bases. Germline CDR1 is MGHRA and CDR2 is YSYEKL. The length of the CDR3 is 15 residues. The CDR3 DNA reads as TGCGCCAGCAGCCAACTAGCGGGAGGTTCCGACGAGCAGTACTTC. It translates to CASSQLAGGSDEQYF.

The genes are TRBV15 and TRBJ2-7; 9 nucleotides match TRBD2. The CDR3 is 15 residues long. The ends lost 4 bases at V and 5 bases at J; junction bases unmatched: 9. From germline, CDR1 is LNHNV and CDR2 YYDKDF (reference sequence). The CDR3 DNA reads TGTGCCACCAGCACCGCGGGAGGGCCGTTCCACGAGCAGTACTTC. This gives the protein CATSTAGGPFHEQYF.

The genes are TRBV6-5 and TRBJ1-1; D is unclear. V was cut by 4 bases and J by 2 bases, with 11 bases left in between. This CDR3 spans 14 amino acids. Germline V gene lookup returns CDR1 MNHEY and CDR2 SVGAGI. Here the CDR3 DNA reads TGTGCCAGCAGTTCTAGGAGAGACAACACTGAAGCTTTCTTT. Its protein product is CASSSRRDNTEAFF.

This chain links TRBV5-3 with TRBJ2-5; D gene uncertain. TRBV5-3 is assigned to the ORF class and has an uncertain function. The CDR3 spans 15 residues. V lost 0 bases, J lost 1 base, and 10 bases lay in between. In DNA form, the CDR3 reads TGTGCCAGAAGCTTGGCGGGTAGCATCCAAGAGACCCAGTACTTC. Translation: CARSLAGSIQETQYF.

This chain links TRBV7-3 with TRBJ2-3; unclear D gene. The CDR3 runs 13 residues. With 5 bases removed from V and 2 bases from J, the gap between germline ends came to 8 bases. CDR1 is SGHTA and CDR2 is FQGTGA in the germline V gene. CDR3 amino acids: CASSPYYTDTQYF. CDR3 DNA sequence: TGTGCCAGCAGCCCGTACTACACAGATACGCAGTATTTT.

The chain joins TRBV30 to TRBJ2-3; TRBD2 matches at 7 bases. The junction had 3 bases not matched to a gene; V was cut back by 5 bases and J by 4 bases. This CDR3 comprises 12 residues. Germline V gene sequence: CDR1 GTSNPN, CDR2 SVGIG (reference sequence). The CDR3 sequence: CAWGGDSDTQYF. CDR3 sequence (DNA): TGTGCCTGGGGGGGGGATTCAGATACGCAGTATTTT.

The gene calls are TRBV19 and TRBJ2-1; 9 nucleotides match TRBD1. The CDR3 totals 16 residues. Per germline, CDR1 LNHDA and CDR2 SQIVND (reference sequence). V dropped 4 bases and J dropped 4; count of bases not matched to a gene: 8. Written as DNA, the CDR3 is TGTGCCAGTAGTACCCCCGGGACAGGGATTTACAATGAGCAGTTCTTC. Its protein product is CASSTPGTGIYNEQFF.

This clone was counted only a few times. This chain uses TRBV5-6 with TRBJ1-6; D is unclear. The V end lost 0 bases, the J end lost 4 bases, and 11 bases lay between the germline ends. The CDR3 is 16 residues long. Germline values: CDR1 SGHDT, CDR2 YYEEEE. In DNA form, the CDR3 reads TGTGCCAGCAGCTTGGCCTTAGCCGAATATAATTCACCCCTCCACTTT. It specifies CASSLALAEYNSPLHF.

This clone has more than one count but fewer than ten. The chain is built from TRBV5-4 and TRBJ2-5; no firm D call. This CDR3 has 13 residues. V was pared by 2 bases and J by 2 bases, with 7 bases between. Germline V lookup: CDR1 SGHNT, CDR2 YYREEE (reference sequence). CDR3 nucleotide sequence: TGTGCCAGCAGCTTCCGAGGTCAAGAGACCCAGTACTTC. This gives the protein CASSFRGQETQYF. The variable domain in full, completed from reference TRBV5-4 and TRBJ2-5, reads ETGVTQSPTHLIKTRGQQVTLRCSSQSGHNTVSWYQQALGQGPQFIFQYYREEENGRGNFPPRFSGLQFPNYSSELNVNALELDDSALYLCASSFRGQETQYFGPGTRLLVL.

V gene TRBV6-4 combines with J gene TRBJ2-3; 10 nucleotides match TRBD2. CDR1 is MRHNA, CDR2 SNTAGT, per germline. This CDR3 is 14 amino acids long. Trimming at V came to 6 bases and at J to 4 bases, leaving 4 bases not matched to a gene. The CDR3 loop reads CASRGTSDADTQYF. The CDR3 bases are TGTGCCAGCAGGGGGACTAGCGACGCAGATACGCAGTATTTT.

By its share, this clone is medium-sized. The rearrangement uses TRBV6-5 and TRBJ2-7; no clear D gene. Germline loops: CDR1 MNHEY, CDR2 SVGAGI. The length of the CDR3 is 13 residues. Trimming took off 5 bases at V and 0 bases at J, with 8 bases between the two ends. CDR3 residues: CASSDALSYEQYF. DNA of the CDR3: TGTGCCAGCAGTGATGCCCTCTCCTACGAGCAGTACTTC.

This CDR3 reads CASSLEVGLLAGINEQFF. DNA for the CDR3: TGTGCCAGCAGCTTAGAGGTTGGTCTCCTAGCGGGAATTAATGAGCAGTTCTTC. V and J are TRBV7-9 and TRBJ2-1; 9 positions match TRBD2. Germline CDR1 reads SEHNR; CDR2 reads FQNEAQ (reference sequence). CDR3 length: 18 amino acids. V dropped 1 base and J dropped 7; count of bases not matched to a gene: 14.

This clone appeared once. The rearrangement uses TRBV6-6 and TRBJ2-1, with 8 positions matching TRBD2. The ends lost 3 bases at V and 6 bases at J; junction bases unmatched: 4. CDR1 is MNHNY, CDR2 SVGAGI, per germline (reference sequence). The CDR3 totals 14 residues. The chain's CDR3 is CASSYQRETNEQFF. The CDR3 DNA reads as TGTGCCAGCAGTTATCAGCGGGAGACCAATGAGCAGTTCTTC.

The gene calls are TRBV28 and TRBJ1-2; D uncertain. Germline CDR1 MDHEN, CDR2 SYDVKM. This CDR3 region has 11 residues. The V and J ends lost 3 bases and 7 bases respectively, with 6 bases between them. In nucleotides, the CDR3 is TGTGCCAGCAGTTTCTGGGGTGGCTACACCTTC. Translation gives CASSFWGGYTF.

The chain recombines TRBV27 with TRBJ2-5; D is unclear. This CDR3 region has 13 residues. The ends were cut back, 0 bases at V and 7 bases at J, with 9 bases in the middle. Germline V gene lookup returns CDR1 MNHEY and CDR2 SMNVEV (reference sequence). Written as DNA, the CDR3 is TGTGCCAGCAGTTTATCGAGCTCTGGGACCCAGTACTTC. Its protein is CASSLSSSGTQYF.

The V and J genes are TRBV19 and TRBJ2-3; D unclear. CDR1 is LNHDA, CDR2 SQIVND, per germline (reference sequence). V was cut by 8 bases and J by 0 bases, with 9 bases left in between. This CDR3 has 13 residues. CDR3 DNA: TGTGCCAGTTCCCAGATCAGCACAGATACGCAGTATTTT. Protein sequence: CASSQISTDTQYF.

This sequence joins TRBV5-7 and TRBJ1-1; weak D call: TRBD1 (6 bases). TRBV5-7 is an ORF, with its function uncertain. The CDR3 totals 14 residues. Trimming removed 7 bases from V and 1 base from J, with 14 bases in between. The CDR3 coding sequence is TGTGCCAGCCCCAGGACAGTTCCGAACACTGAAGCTTTCTTT. Amino acids: CASPRTVPNTEAFF.

This sequence joins TRBV4-1 and TRBJ1-2; tentatively, D is TRBD1 (5 bases). V was shortened by 4 bases and J by 5 bases, with 17 bases between the two germline ends. The CDR3 has 15 amino acids. CDR1 and CDR2 (germline): MGHRA, YSYEKL. The CDR3 loop reads CASSPWQGEGYGYTF. The CDR3 nucleotides are TGCGCCAGCAGCCCGTGGCAGGGAGAAGGGTATGGCTACACCTTC.